What follows are 11 T cell receptor beta chains derived from one specimen sequenced in a study of regulatory T cells in long-lasting Graves disease. Libraries of TCR beta came from iRepertoire HTBI primers plus Arm-PCR of CDR3 regions. One entry per CDR3 protein, called by TCRdb with MiXCR from the multiplex PCR reads. The table records around 500,000 distinct CDR3 sequences, roughly 12% of them present only once. Sample time point: newly diagnosed GD, antithyroid drugs for less than 3 months. PBMCs were the source of the RNA used for TCR sequencing. These same records also appear under a second study, on T cells in Graves' hyperthyroidism and ophthalmopathy.

The input for sequencing was peripheral blood mononuclear cells (PBMCs), taken at new diagnosis, from a patient treated with antithyroid drugs. The source of these receptors is a man aged 25 to 45 with Graves disease.

At least ten counts were recorded for this clonotype. V usage is TRBV12-3 or TRBV12-4 and J usage is TRBJ2-1; tentatively, D is TRBD1 (5 bases). The CDR3 consists of 13 residues. V was clipped by 3 bases and J by 8 bases, with 11 bases between them. The CDR3 DNA is TGTGCCAGCAGTTTGGGGCACGACGATGAGCAGTTCTTC. Translated, it gives CASSLGHDDEQFF.

On this clonotype: Since a much larger clone is just one base distant, this may be a read error. This rearrangement joins TRBV30 to TRBJ2-7; tentative D call: TRBD2 (6 bases). CDR3 length: 14 amino acids. From germline, CDR1 is GTSNPN and CDR2 SVGIG (reference sequence). V gave up 4 bases and J gave up 0 bases, with 13 bases separating them. CDR3 region: CAWTSGSLSYEQYF. CDR3 nucleotide sequence: TGTGCCTGGACCTCCGGGAGTCTCTCCTACGAGCAGTACTTC.

This clonotype showed up just a few times. The V call is TRBV28, the J call TRBJ1-6; weak D call: TRBD1 (5 bases). Germline V gene data show CDR1 as MDHEN and CDR2 as SYDVKM. Trimming stripped 2 bases from V and 11 bases from J, with 16 bases between. The CDR3 loop spans 15 amino acids. The CDR3 sequence: CASSLPQGGRTPLHF. As DNA, the CDR3 is TGTGCCAGCAGTTTACCGCAGGGTGGTAGGACACCCCTCCACTTT. Filled out from reference TRBV28 and TRBJ1-6, the complete variable domain reads DVKVTQSSRYLVKRTGEKVFLECVQDMDHENMFWYRQDPGLGLRLIYFSYDVKMKEKGDIPEGYSVSREKKERFSLILESASTNQTSMYLCASSLPQGGRTPLHFGNGTRLTVT.

The chain employs TRBV5-1 and TRBJ2-1; TRBD2 agrees at 14 bases. CDR1 is SGHRS, CDR2 YFSETQ, per germline. The CDR3 length is 14 residues. V lost 6 bases to trimming and J lost 7 bases; unmatched junction nucleotides: 3. The DNA for the CDR3 is TGCGCCAGCAAGACTAGCGGGAGGGGGAATGAGCAGTTCTTC. It encodes CASKTSGRGNEQFF.

There are many counts of this clonotype. The CDR3 here is CASRGTATQYF. The CDR3 bases are TGTGCCAGCCGCGGAACGGCCACCCAGTACTTC. The V gene is TRBV27, the J gene TRBJ2-5; D ambiguous. CDR3 length: 11 amino acids. Trimming took off 8 bases at V and 8 bases at J, with 12 bases between the two ends. Germline-derived CDR1 and CDR2 are MNHEY and SMNVEV (reference sequence).

This clonotype was observed at least ten times. V gene TRBV7-2 combines with J gene TRBJ2-7; TRBD2 matches at 10 bases. CDR1 and CDR2 (germline): SGHTA, FQGNSA. The CDR3 covers 15 residues. The V gene end was trimmed by 1 base and the J gene end by 4 bases; junction bases not matched to a gene: 4. CDR3 nucleotides: TGTGCCAGCAGCTTAGTGAGGACTAGCGGATACGAGCAGTACTTC. It encodes CASSLVRTSGYEQYF.

The chain links TRBV30 to TRBJ1-1, with D tentatively TRBD1 (5 bases). V was shortened by 0 bases and J by 6 bases, with 8 bases between the two germline ends. The CDR3 is 12 amino acids. Germline CDR1 is GTSNPN and CDR2 is SVGIG (reference sequence). The CDR3 region is CAWSVMGPEAFF. CDR3 DNA: TGTGCCTGGAGTGTAATGGGACCTGAAGCTTTCTTT. Looking up the rest from reference TRBV30 and TRBJ1-1 gives the full variable domain: SQTIHQWPATLVQPVGSPLSLECTVEGTSNPNLYWYRQAAGRGLQLLFYSVGIGQISSEVPQNLSASRPQDRQFILSSKKLLLSDSGFYLCAWSVMGPEAFFGQGTRLTVV.

This clonotype was picked up many times. J is TRBJ2-1 and V is TRBV11-2, with unresolved D. V lost 5 bases, J lost 6 bases, and 14 bases lay in between. CDR1 SGHAT and CDR2 FQNNGV come from the germline V gene. CDR3 size: 14 residues. The CDR3 loop is CASSLRVQVNEQFF. The DNA for the CDR3 is TGTGCCAGCAGCCTTAGGGTTCAGGTCAATGAGCAGTTCTTC.

The sample holds many counts of this clonotype. V usage is TRBV29-1 and J usage is TRBJ2-7; 8 bases are shared with TRBD1. Unmatched junction bases numbered 5, after V lost 7 bases and J lost 3 bases. Germline loops: CDR1 SQVTM, CDR2 ANQGSEA. The CDR3 is made up of 12 amino acids. The CDR3: CSGGTGGYEQYF. Written as DNA, the CDR3 is TGCAGCGGAGGGACAGGCGGCTACGAGCAGTACTTC.

This clonotype has at least ten counts. The chain carries TRBV2 and TRBJ2-7; perhaps TRBD2 as D (5 bases). Trimming pared 0 bases from V and 6 bases from J, leaving 9 bases between. This CDR3 has 13 residues. Germline CDR1 reads SNHLY; CDR2 reads FYNNEI. The CDR3 spells CASSEARGIEQYF. The DNA for the CDR3 is TGTGCCAGCAGTGAAGCCCGAGGGATCGAGCAGTACTTC.

Remarks on this clonotype: Possible read error: a much larger clone is one base away. The chain has TRBV12-3 or TRBV12-4 and TRBJ1-2; D is unresolved. This CDR3 contains 13 residues. Between the trimmed V and J ends, which lost 6 bases and 8 bases, there was a span of 16 bases. The CDR3 sequence is CASSSPLEAGYTF. Written as DNA, the CDR3 is TGTGCCAGCAGCTCCCCCCTCGAAGCCGGCTACACCTTC.